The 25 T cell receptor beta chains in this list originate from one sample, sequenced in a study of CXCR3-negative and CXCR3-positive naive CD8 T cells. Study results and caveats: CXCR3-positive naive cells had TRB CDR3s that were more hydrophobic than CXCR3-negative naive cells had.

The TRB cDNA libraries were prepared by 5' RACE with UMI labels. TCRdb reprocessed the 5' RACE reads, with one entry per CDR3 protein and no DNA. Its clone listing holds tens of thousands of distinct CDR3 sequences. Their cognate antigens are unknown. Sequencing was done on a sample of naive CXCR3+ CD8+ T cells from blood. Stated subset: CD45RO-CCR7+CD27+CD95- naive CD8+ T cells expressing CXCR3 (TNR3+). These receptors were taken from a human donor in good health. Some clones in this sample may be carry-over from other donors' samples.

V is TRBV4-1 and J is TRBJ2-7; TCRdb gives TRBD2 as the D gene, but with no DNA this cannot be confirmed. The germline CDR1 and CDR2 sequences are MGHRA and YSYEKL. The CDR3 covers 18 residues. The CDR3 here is CASSQDHNLAPTSYEQYF.

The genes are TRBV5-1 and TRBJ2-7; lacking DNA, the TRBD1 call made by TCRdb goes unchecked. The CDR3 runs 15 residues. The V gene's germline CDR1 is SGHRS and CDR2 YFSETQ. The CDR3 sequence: CASSLPGTSLDEQYF.

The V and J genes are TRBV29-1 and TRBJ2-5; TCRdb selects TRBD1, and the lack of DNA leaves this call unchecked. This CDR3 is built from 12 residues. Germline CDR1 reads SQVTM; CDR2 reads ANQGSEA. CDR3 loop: CSVEAGGGTQYF. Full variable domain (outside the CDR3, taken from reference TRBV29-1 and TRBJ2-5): SAVISQKPSRDICQRGTSLTIQCQVDSQVTMMFWYRQQPGQSLTLIATANQGSEATYESGFVIDKFPISRPNLTFSTLTVSNMSPEDSSIYLCSVEAGGGTQYFGPGTRLLVL.

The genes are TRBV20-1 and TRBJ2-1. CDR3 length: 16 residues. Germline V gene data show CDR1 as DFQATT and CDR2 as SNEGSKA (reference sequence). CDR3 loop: CSARPPYAISVNEQFF.

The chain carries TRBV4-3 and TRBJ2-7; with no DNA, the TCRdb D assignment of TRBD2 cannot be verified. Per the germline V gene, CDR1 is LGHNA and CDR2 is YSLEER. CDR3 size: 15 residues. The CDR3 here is CASSQVAGSSYEQYF.

The CDR3 sequence: CASSYGQGNGYTF. The V gene is TRBV6-2 or TRBV6-3, the J gene TRBJ1-2; as DNA is missing, the TRBD1 call by TCRdb cannot be tested. CDR3 length equals 13 residues. Per the germline V gene, CDR1 is MNHEY and CDR2 is SVGEGT.

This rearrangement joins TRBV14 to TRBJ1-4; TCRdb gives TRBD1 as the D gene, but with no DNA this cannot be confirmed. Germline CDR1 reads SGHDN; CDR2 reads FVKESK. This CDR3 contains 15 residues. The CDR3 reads CASSQPGTGEEKLFF.

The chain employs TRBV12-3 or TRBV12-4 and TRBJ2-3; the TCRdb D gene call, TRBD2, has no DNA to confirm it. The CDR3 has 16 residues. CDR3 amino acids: CASSTPAGDYTDTQYF.

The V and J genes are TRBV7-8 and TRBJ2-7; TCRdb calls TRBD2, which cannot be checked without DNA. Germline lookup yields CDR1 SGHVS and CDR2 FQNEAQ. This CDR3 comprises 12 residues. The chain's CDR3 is CATTDGSYEQYF.

CDR3 amino acids: CASSLEARTTDTQYF. The chain combines TRBV11-2 with TRBJ2-3; TCRdb selects TRBD1, and the lack of DNA leaves this call unchecked. This CDR3 is built from 15 residues. Per the germline V gene, CDR1 is SGHAT and CDR2 is FQNNGV.

CDR3 in amino acids: CASSDGLAGQGTQYF. The V and J genes are TRBV9 and TRBJ2-5; there is no DNA to check the TCRdb D call of TRBD2. Germline loops: CDR1 SGDLS, CDR2 YYNGEE. This CDR3 is 15 amino acids long.

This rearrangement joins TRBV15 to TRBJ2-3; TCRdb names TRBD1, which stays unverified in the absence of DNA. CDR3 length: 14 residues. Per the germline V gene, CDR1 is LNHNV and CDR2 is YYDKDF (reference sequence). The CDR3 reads CATSPGGETDTQYF. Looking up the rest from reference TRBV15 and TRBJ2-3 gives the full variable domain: DAMVIQNPRYQVTQFGKPVTLSCSQTLNHNVMYWYQQKSSQAPKLLFHYYDKDFNNEADTPDNFQSRRPNTSFCFLDIRSPGLGDTAMYLCATSPGGETDTQYFGPGTRLTVL.

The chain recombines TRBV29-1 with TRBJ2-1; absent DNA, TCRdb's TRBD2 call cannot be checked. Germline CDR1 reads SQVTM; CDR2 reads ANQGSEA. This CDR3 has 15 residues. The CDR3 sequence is CSVELASGISNEQFF.

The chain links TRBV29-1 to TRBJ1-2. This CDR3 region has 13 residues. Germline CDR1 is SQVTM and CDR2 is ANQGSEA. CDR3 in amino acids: CSVEDPTNYGYTF. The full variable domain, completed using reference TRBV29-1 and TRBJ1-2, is SAVISQKPSRDICQRGTSLTIQCQVDSQVTMMFWYRQQPGQSLTLIATANQGSEATYESGFVIDKFPISRPNLTFSTLTVSNMSPEDSSIYLCSVEDPTNYGYTFGSGTRLTVV.

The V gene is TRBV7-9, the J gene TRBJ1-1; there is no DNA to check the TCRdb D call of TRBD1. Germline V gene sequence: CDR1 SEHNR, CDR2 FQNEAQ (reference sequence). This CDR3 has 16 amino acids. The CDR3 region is CASSLTSGQLDTEAFF.

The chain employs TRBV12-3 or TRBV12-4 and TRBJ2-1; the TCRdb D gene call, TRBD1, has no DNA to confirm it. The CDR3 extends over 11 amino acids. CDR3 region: CAVGRGNEQFF.

CDR3 sequence reads: CASTKRDLRFDTQYF. The rearrangement uses TRBV28 and TRBJ2-3; as DNA is missing, the TRBD2 call by TCRdb cannot be tested. Germline V gene sequence: CDR1 MDHEN, CDR2 SYDVKM. CDR3 length: 15 amino acids.

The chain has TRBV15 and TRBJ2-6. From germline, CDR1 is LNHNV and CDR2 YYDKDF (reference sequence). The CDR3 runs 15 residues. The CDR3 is CATSGDSSGANVLTF.

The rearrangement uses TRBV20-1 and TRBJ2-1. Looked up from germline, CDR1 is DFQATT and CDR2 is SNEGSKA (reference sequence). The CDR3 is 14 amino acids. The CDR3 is CSASPEPSYNEQFF.

This CDR3 is CASSLVGATYEQYF. The chain couples TRBV5-1 to TRBJ2-7; the D call of TRBD1 rests on TCRdb alone, since no DNA is present to check it. This CDR3 has 14 residues. Germline V lookup: CDR1 SGHRS, CDR2 YFSETQ.

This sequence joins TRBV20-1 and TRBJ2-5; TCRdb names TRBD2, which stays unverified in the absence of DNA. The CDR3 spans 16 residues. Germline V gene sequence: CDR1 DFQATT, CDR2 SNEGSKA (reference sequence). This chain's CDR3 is CSASGESGRAAETQYF.

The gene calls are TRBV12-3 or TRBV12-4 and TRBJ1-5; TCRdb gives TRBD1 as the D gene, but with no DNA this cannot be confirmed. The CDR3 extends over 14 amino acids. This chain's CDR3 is CASSGDRGGQPQHF.

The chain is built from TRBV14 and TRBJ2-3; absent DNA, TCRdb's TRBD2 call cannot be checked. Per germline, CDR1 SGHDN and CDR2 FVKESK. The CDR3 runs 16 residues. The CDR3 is CASSLGRAGPPDTQYF.

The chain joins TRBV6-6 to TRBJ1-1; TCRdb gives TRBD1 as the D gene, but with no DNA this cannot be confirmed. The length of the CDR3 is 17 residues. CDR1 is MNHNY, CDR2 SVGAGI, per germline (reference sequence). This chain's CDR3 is CASSYLGQGVGNTEAFF.

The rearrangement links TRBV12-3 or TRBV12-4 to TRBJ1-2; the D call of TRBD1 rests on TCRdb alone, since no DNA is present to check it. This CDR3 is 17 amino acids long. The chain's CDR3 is CASSLIGPPLHNYGYTF.